These T cell receptor beta chains were read from a single sample in a study of cytomegalovirus exposure and HLA in healthy donors. Sequenced by immunoSEQ multiplex PCR; TCRdb stores in-frame clones only, minus some. The sample includes around 150,000 clones, about 85% of them seen just once. Sequences were obtained from PBMCs. Receptors originate from a boy under 10 years old in good health and CMV-seronegative. Both conserved end residues are part of each CDR3.

V gene: TRBV6-5
J gene: TRBJ2-1
CDR3 protein: CASGRGDRESNEQFF

V gene: TRBV2
J gene: TRBJ1-2
CDR3 protein: CAGDDETWDRDNYGYTF

V gene: TRBV5-4
J gene: TRBJ2-5
CDR3 protein: CASSLAGQEETQYF

V gene: TRBV7-9
J gene: TRBJ2-1
CDR3 protein: CASTSPGGGVYNEQFF

V gene: TRBV5-4
J gene: TRBJ1-6
CDR3 protein: CASSLVSSYNSPLHF

V gene: TRBV15
J gene: TRBJ2-1
CDR3 protein: CATSRGGWGGTGTNNEQFF

V gene: TRBV5-4
J gene: TRBJ1-6
CDR3 protein: CASSYGQGANNSPLHF

V gene: TRBV5-1
J gene: TRBJ2-2
CDR3 protein: CASSLVFSGVDGGELFF

V gene: TRBV25-1
J gene: TRBJ2-4
CDR3 protein: CASSETGAENIQYF

V gene: TRBV5-6
J gene: TRBJ2-1
CDR3 protein: CASEPTLAGGYNEQFF

V gene: TRBV25-1
J gene: TRBJ2-7
CDR3 protein: CASSEISGAYEQYF

V gene: TRBV5-6
J gene: TRBJ2-5
CDR3 protein: CASSLRIGETQYF

V gene: TRBV6-1
J gene: TRBJ1-2
CDR3 protein: CASSEGLRGYTF

V gene: TRBV9
J gene: TRBJ2-1
CDR3 protein: CASSVEFQAGGSVFHEQFF

V gene: TRBV9
J gene: TRBJ2-1
CDR3 protein: CASSHSGTANEQFF

V gene: TRBV7-2
J gene: TRBJ1-2
CDR3 protein: CASSLNGRGGYGYTF